The 16 T cell receptor beta chains listed next were all sequenced from one sample in a study of T-cell reconstitution after alpha-beta-depleted transplantation in children. Using unique molecular identifiers, the investigators prepared the TCRbeta library. Using its own MiXCR run on the PCR reads, TCRdb lists one record per CDR3 protein. The sample consists of 210,000 or so distinct CDR3 sequences, approximately 9% of them appearing once. Sequenced here: PBMCs from the stem cell graft donor, sampled from the stem cell graft. These receptors all stem from a human donor who donated a stem cell graft to a child with acute lymphoblastic leukemia.

In its sample, this clonotype was seen many times. V and J are TRBV10-3 and TRBJ1-1; D not resolved. Germline lookup yields CDR1 ENHRY and CDR2 SYGVKD. CDR3 length equals 13 residues. V was shortened by 2 bases and J by 1 base, with 5 bases between the two germline ends. CDR3 DNA sequence: TGTGCCATCAGTGAGCTCCAGAACACTGAAGCTTTCTTT. Translation gives CAISELQNTEAFF.

This clonotype showed up many times. The chain combines TRBV25-1 with TRBJ2-7; D gene uncertain. The CDR3 spans 13 residues. CDR1 and CDR2 (germline): MGHDK, SYGVNS. Between the trimmed V and J ends, which lost 1 base and 6 bases, there was a span of 10 bases. The CDR3 DNA reads as TGTGCCAGCAGTGAATCCCACACTACCGAGCAGTACTTC. Translated: CASSESHTTEQYF.

This clonotype was counted a few times. The rearrangement uses TRBV6-2 or TRBV6-3 and TRBJ2-4; D assignment may be TRBD1 or TRBD2 (5 bases each). Germline V gene data show CDR1 as MNHEY and CDR2 as SVGEGT. CDR3 length: 14 amino acids. Trimming stripped 6 bases from V and 2 bases from J, with 11 bases between. CDR3 nucleotides: TGTGCCAGCAGGCCTGGGGGAACCAAAAACATTCAGTACTTC. Its translation is CASRPGGTKNIQYF.

This clonotype appeared a few times. The V and J genes are TRBV6-1 and TRBJ2-5, with TRBD2 matching over 11 bases. With V trimmed by 6 bases and J by 2 bases, 5 bases remained unmatched. This CDR3 is built from 15 residues. Per germline, CDR1 MNHNS and CDR2 SASEGT. CDR3 sequence (DNA): TGTGCCAGCAGAGCGACTAGCGGGGTTCAAGAGACCCAGTACTTC. Translation gives CASRATSGVQETQYF.

Only a few counts were recorded for this clonotype. V gene TRBV20-1 combines with J gene TRBJ2-2, with D perhaps TRBD2 (6 bases). V lost 6 bases and J 7 bases, leaving 24 bases between the germline ends. The CDR3 is made up of 16 amino acids. Per the germline V gene, CDR1 is DFQATT and CDR2 is SNEGSKA (reference sequence). This CDR3 reads CSARGLDRILLGELFF. CDR3 DNA sequence: TGCAGTGCGCGGGGACTTGACCGGATTCTGCTCGGGGAGCTGTTTTTT.

J is TRBJ1-2 and V is TRBV30, with TRBD1 as a possible D gene (5 bases). CDR1 and CDR2 (germline): GTSNPN, SVGIG (reference sequence). This CDR3 has 15 residues. The V end was cut by 0 bases, the J end by 3 bases, with 14 bases between. The CDR3 reads CAWSVGGAVDYGYTF. DNA of the CDR3: TGTGCCTGGAGTGTCGGGGGTGCGGTCGACTATGGCTACACCTTC. Variable domain in full (rest from reference TRBV30 and TRBJ1-2): SQTIHQWPATLVQPVGSPLSLECTVEGTSNPNLYWYRQAAGRGLQLLFYSVGIGQISSEVPQNLSASRPQDRQFILSSKKLLLSDSGFYLCAWSVGGAVDYGYTFGSGTRLTVV.

This clonotype was counted at least ten times. The V and J genes are TRBV12-3 or TRBV12-4 and TRBJ2-1; D perhaps matches TRBD1 (6 bases). The CDR3 loop spans 18 amino acids. Trimming removed 8 bases at V and 3 bases at J, with 26 bases between. CDR3 bases: TGTGCCAGCCTATGGGGGCGCGGAGAGCCTAAATACTACAATGAGCAGTTCTTC. This encodes CASLWGRGEPKYYNEQFF.

The J gene is TRBJ1-4, the V gene TRBV15, with a tentative D call TRBD1 (6 bases). CDR1 LNHNV and CDR2 YYDKDF come from the germline V gene (reference sequence). V dropped 2 bases and J dropped 6 bases, with 10 bases sitting between them. The length of the CDR3 is 14 residues. The CDR3 region has the DNA TGTGCCACCAGCAGATACAGGGATGATGAAAAACTGTTTTTT. This gives the protein CATSRYRDDEKLFF.

This sequence joins TRBV6-1 and TRBJ2-7; D unclear. The CDR3 is 15 residues long. CDR1 and CDR2 from the germline V gene are MNHNS and SASEGT. V shed 4 bases and J shed 0 bases, with 13 bases lying between them. CDR3 protein: CASSGELVDSYEQYF. The CDR3 coding sequence is TGTGCCAGCAGTGGTGAGTTAGTCGACTCCTACGAGCAGTACTTC.

The chain links TRBV12-3 or TRBV12-4 to TRBJ1-1; 8 nucleotides agree with TRBD1. The CDR3 runs to 14 residues. The V gene end was trimmed by 7 bases and the J gene end by 3 bases; junction bases not matched to a gene: 7. CDR3 sequence (DNA): TGTGCCAGCACTCGACAGGGGAGAGACACTGAAGCTTTCTTT. This sequence encodes CASTRQGRDTEAFF.

This clonotype was observed many times. The V call is TRBV6-1, the J call TRBJ2-3; 10 bases fit TRBD2. CDR3 length equals 14 residues. Germline loops: CDR1 MNHNS, CDR2 SASEGT. The trim removed 5 bases at V and 2 bases at J, leaving 1 base unmatched. The CDR3 DNA follows: TGTGCCAGCAGTCTAGCGGGGGACACAGATACGCAGTATTTT. Its translation is CASSLAGDTDTQYF.

This clonotype was detected many times. The chain combines TRBV5-1 with TRBJ1-1; D gene ambiguous. Germline V gene sequence: CDR1 SGHRS, CDR2 YFSETQ. The CDR3 is 15 residues long. The V end lost 0 bases, the J end lost 0 bases, and 9 bases lay between the germline ends. In DNA form, the CDR3 reads TGCGCCAGCAGCTTGGCCGCCGTCATGAACACTGAAGCTTTCTTT. This encodes CASSLAAVMNTEAFF.

This clonotype was counted between two and nine times. This likely comes from a read error, as the CDR3 has no conserved phenylalanine or tryptophan at its end. V and J are TRBV29-1 and TRBJ2-1; D is possibly TRBD1 (5 bases). Per the germline V gene, CDR1 is SQVTM and CDR2 is ANQGSEA. The CDR3 contains 13 residues. Trimming removed 0 bases from V and 4 bases from J, with 7 bases in between. The CDR3 nucleotides read TGCAGCGTTGAAGAGACAGAATACAATGAGCAGTTCTAC. Protein: CSVEETEYNEQFY.

V usage is TRBV3-1 and J usage is TRBJ2-7; D is perhaps TRBD2 (6 bases). The CDR3 sequence is 13 residues long. V was shortened by 3 bases and J by 3 bases, with 9 bases between the two germline ends. Germline V gene lookup returns CDR1 LGHDT and CDR2 YNNKEL (reference sequence). Written as DNA, the CDR3 is TGTGCCAGCAGCCAGGGACTGTTCTACGAGCAGTACTTC. The encoded protein is CASSQGLFYEQYF.

The chain couples TRBV29-1 to TRBJ2-7; TRBD1 aligns across 7 bases. After removal of 4 bases from V and 5 bases from J, the junction contained 8 bases not matched to a gene. This CDR3 is built from 13 residues. Germline assignment: CDR1 SQVTM and CDR2 ANQGSEA. The CDR3 sequence: CSVVGDSHDEQYF. CDR3 DNA: TGCAGCGTTGTAGGGGACAGTCACGACGAGCAGTACTTC.

Many counts were recorded for this clonotype. V gene TRBV3-1 combines with J gene TRBJ2-7; D is ambiguous. The CDR3 spans 12 residues. V lost 1 base to trimming and J lost 6 bases, with 7 bases between them. Germline CDR1 reads LGHDT; CDR2 reads YNNKEL (reference sequence). The CDR3, as DNA: TGTGCCAGCAGCCAAGTTCTTGGCGAGCAGTACTTC. Translating it yields CASSQVLGEQYF.